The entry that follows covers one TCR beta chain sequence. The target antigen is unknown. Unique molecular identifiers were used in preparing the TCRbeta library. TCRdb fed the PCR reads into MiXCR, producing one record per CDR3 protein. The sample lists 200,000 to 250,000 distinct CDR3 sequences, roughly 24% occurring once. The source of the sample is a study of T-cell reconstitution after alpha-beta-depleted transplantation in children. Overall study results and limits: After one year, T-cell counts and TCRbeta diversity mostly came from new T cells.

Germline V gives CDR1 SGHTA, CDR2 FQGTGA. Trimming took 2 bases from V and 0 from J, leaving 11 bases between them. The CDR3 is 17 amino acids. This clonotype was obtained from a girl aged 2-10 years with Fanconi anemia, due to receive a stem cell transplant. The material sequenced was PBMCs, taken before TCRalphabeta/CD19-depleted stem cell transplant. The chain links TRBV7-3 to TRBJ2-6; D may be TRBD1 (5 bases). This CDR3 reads CASSLDRHISGANVLTF. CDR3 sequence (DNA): TGTGCCAGCAGCTTAGACAGACATATCTCTGGGGCCAACGTCCTGACTTTC.